This TCR beta chain originates from a study of vaccination and CD4 T cells after COVID-19. V was cut by 5 bases and J by 3 bases, with 16 bases left in between. Germline CDR1 reads LNHDA; CDR2 reads SQIVND (reference sequence). CDR3 length equals 15 residues. Cultured CD4+ T cells had their DNA profiled by the Oncomine TCR Beta short-read assay. CD4+ T cells were cultured, and genomic DNA was extracted from them. Using its own MiXCR run on the PCR reads, TCRdb lists one record per CDR3 protein. Among approximately 14,000 distinct CDR3 sequences listed, about 69% were seen once. Treatment indicated: roughly 11-day PBMC culture with coronavirus spike peptide pools or control peptides (ViraFEST assay). ViraFEST grew antigen-specific T cells using peptide pools, then sequenced TCRs. Note on this clonotype: The antigen remains undetermined.

V usage is TRBV19 and J usage is TRBJ1-2, with D unresolved. The TCR originated in a human donor who had recovered from COVID-19. The sequenced sample was CD4+ T cells from blood, cultured in vitro. The CDR3 region has the DNA TGTGCCAGTAGTTCCCCGTTTTGGGGTGACTATGGCTACACCTTC. This codes for CASSSPFWGDYGYTF.